One sample yielded the 32 T cell receptor beta chains listed below, sequenced in a study of identifying expanded T cells in peripheral blood. Profiled with immunoSEQ multiplex PCR; TCRdb holds only in-frame clones, not every one. The repertoire includes over 80,000 clones, around 87% of them detected once, and approximately 5.6% sits in the top ten. Material: blood. Source of these receptors: a person aged 18 to 75 in good health.

The CDR3 region has the DNA TGTGCCTGGAGTTTGGGACCCCTCCACTTT. Protein: CAWSLGPLHF. The J gene is TRBJ1-6, the V gene TRBV30, with unresolved D. This CDR3 comprises 10 residues. V lost 2 bases and J lost 12, with 5 bases in between. CDR1 is GTSNPN and CDR2 is SVGIG in the germline V gene (reference sequence).

This sequence joins TRBV5-1 and TRBJ1-2; D is possibly TRBD1 (6 bases). Per the germline V gene, CDR1 is SGHRS and CDR2 is YFSETQ. V shed 8 bases and J shed 0 bases, with 17 bases lying between them. This CDR3 is built from 15 residues. CDR3 bases: TGCGCCAGTTTCCCTGCAGGGGCAGCTAACTATGGCTACACCTTC. It encodes CASFPAGAANYGYTF.

The genes are TRBV7-9 and TRBJ2-3, with unresolved D. The V and J ends lost 8 bases and 0 bases respectively, with 18 bases between them. There are 16 residues in the CDR3. Looked up from germline, CDR1 is SEHNR and CDR2 is FQNEAQ (reference sequence). The CDR3 DNA reads TGTGCCAGCTCCCCTGTAGGCGCCTCTAGCACAGATACGCAGTATTTT. Translating gives CASSPVGASSTDTQYF.

This rearrangement joins TRBV7-8 to TRBJ2-1; D is perhaps TRBD1 (5 bases). This CDR3 is built from 15 residues. The germline CDR1 and CDR2 sequences are SGHVS and FQNEAQ. V lost 3 bases to trimming and J lost 7 bases, with 16 bases between them. CDR3 bases: TGTGCCAGCAGCTTGGACCATCACTCAGGGAATGAGCAGTTCTTC. Amino acid sequence: CASSLDHHSGNEQFF.

The chain recombines TRBV19 with TRBJ2-1, with D tentatively TRBD2 (7 bases). Deletions cut 2 bases from V and 10 bases from J, with 18 bases between. The CDR3 consists of 15 residues. The germline gives CDR1 LNHDA, CDR2 SQIVND (reference sequence). The DNA for the CDR3 is TGTGCCAGTAGTATATCTAGGGGGGGGCTTAGGGAGCAGTTCTTC. Residues: CASSISRGGLREQFF. Supplemented by reference TRBV19 and TRBJ2-1, the full variable domain reads DGGITQSPKYLFRKEGQNVTLSCEQNLNHDAMYWYRQDPGQGLRLIYYSQIVNDFQKGDIAEGYSVSREKKESFPLTVTSAQKNPTAFYLCASSISRGGLREQFFGPGTRLTVL.

The chain joins TRBV4-1 to TRBJ1-2; D gene uncertain. V shed 0 bases and J shed 5 bases, with 4 bases lying between them. The CDR3 totals 12 residues. From germline, CDR1 is MGHRA and CDR2 YSYEKL. In nucleotides, the CDR3 is TGCGCCAGCAGCCAAGATCTGTATGGCTACACCTTC. It translates to CASSQDLYGYTF.

The chain couples TRBV9 to TRBJ1-2; 7 bases match TRBD1. CDR3 size: 16 residues. The V gene's germline CDR1 is SGDLS and CDR2 YYNGEE. Trimming removed 0 bases from V and 7 bases from J; junction bases left unmatched: 12. The DNA for the CDR3 is TGTGCCAGCAGCGTAGGTCCGACAGGGACATTTCGTGGCTACACCTTC. Protein sequence: CASSVGPTGTFRGYTF. The full variable domain, completed using reference TRBV9 and TRBJ1-2, is DSGVTQTPKHLITATGQRVTLRCSPRSGDLSVYWYQQSLDQGLQFLIQYYNGEERAKGNILERFSAQQFPDLHSELNLSSLELGDSALYFCASSVGPTGTFRGYTFGSGTRLTVV.

The rearrangement links TRBV27 to TRBJ1-2; 9 bases map to TRBD1. This CDR3 has 17 residues. Unmatched junction bases numbered 7, after V lost 0 bases and J lost 2 bases. CDR1 is MNHEY and CDR2 is SMNVEV in the germline V gene (reference sequence). Here the CDR3 reads CASSLSGTGHPNYGYTF. The CDR3 bases are TGTGCCAGCAGTTTATCCGGGACAGGGCACCCCAACTATGGCTACACCTTC.

In the case of this clone: One end of the junction fails to match germline, which may point to a read error. The chain joins TRBV18 to TRBJ2-7, with TRBD1 matching over 9 bases. The CDR3 has 12 amino acids. The germline V gene has CDR1 KGHSH and CDR2 LQKENI. The CDR3 region is CASSPRDGTGSF. The CDR3 DNA follows: TGTGCCAGCTCACCACGTGACGGGACAGGGTCCTTC.

J is TRBJ1-2 and V is TRBV29-1; D gene unclear. The CDR3 totals 14 residues. V was trimmed by 7 bases and J by 0 bases, leaving 15 bases between them. Germline V lookup: CDR1 SQVTM, CDR2 ANQGSEA. The CDR3 spells CSDIADTTNYGYTF. Written as DNA, the CDR3 is TGCAGCGACATTGCAGATACGACTAACTATGGCTACACCTTC.

This chain joins TRBV7-2 and TRBJ1-1; 8 nucleotides match TRBD1. Germline assignment: CDR1 SGHTA and CDR2 FQGNSA. V shed 5 bases, J shed 3 bases, and the junction held 2 bases outside the gene matches. The CDR3 runs to 13 residues. The CDR3 reads CASSTGGDTEAFF. CDR3 bases: TGTGCCAGCAGCACAGGGGGGGACACTGAAGCTTTCTTT.

This rearrangement joins TRBV10-3 to TRBJ1-5, with 9 bases identical to TRBD1. This CDR3 contains 16 residues. The germline V gene encodes CDR1 ENHRY and CDR2 SYGVKD. Trimming at V came to 6 bases and at J to 6 bases, leaving 12 bases not matched to a gene. CDR3 sequence reads: CAISAGTGIVGQPQHF. DNA of the CDR3: TGTGCCATCAGCGCCGGGACAGGGATAGTCGGTCAGCCCCAGCATTTT.

The V call is TRBV6-6, the J call TRBJ1-4; no clear D gene. The length of the CDR3 is 14 residues. The V end was cut by 8 bases, the J end by 5 bases, with 15 bases between. Germline V gene data show CDR1 as MNHNY and CDR2 as SVGAGI (reference sequence). CDR3 DNA sequence: TGTGCCAGCCAGTTAGGCGCGTTAAATGAAAAACTGTTTTTT. This gives the protein CASQLGALNEKLFF.

The rearrangement joins TRBV18 to TRBJ1-6, with 7 bases aligning to TRBD1. J lost 6 bases, V lost 1 base, and 6 bases had no gene match. This CDR3 contains 16 residues. In germline, CDR1 is KGHSH, CDR2 LQKENI. CDR3 bases: TGTGCCAGCTCACCACTTCCGGGACAGATTAATTCACCCCTCCACTTT. As protein: CASSPLPGQINSPLHF.

The rearrangement uses TRBV4-3 and TRBJ2-4; tentative D call: TRBD1 (6 bases). V lost 3 bases, J lost 5 bases, and 14 bases lay in between. Germline assignment: CDR1 LGHNA and CDR2 YSLEER. The CDR3 runs to 15 residues. CDR3 sequence reads: CASSHGLGHQNIQYF. The CDR3 DNA reads TGCGCCAGCAGCCATGGACTGGGACACCAAAACATTCAGTACTTC.

V gene TRBV11-3 combines with J gene TRBJ2-7; 11 bases map to TRBD2. Germline trimming cut 5 bases from V and 6 bases from J; bases unmatched to any gene: 6. CDR1 and CDR2 from the germline V gene are SGHNT and YENEEA. CDR3 size: 14 residues. The CDR3 DNA is TGTGCCAGCAGCCGACGACTAGCGGGGACCGAGCAGTACTTC. Translated: CASSRRLAGTEQYF.

The rearrangement joins TRBV11-3 to TRBJ1-2; 7 bases align to TRBD1. V gave up 4 bases and J gave up 0 bases; unmatched junction bases: 17. Germline V gene sequence: CDR1 SGHNT, CDR2 YENEEA. The CDR3 totals 19 residues. This chain's CDR3 is CASSSRGQTGPSANYGYTF. The CDR3 coding sequence is TGTGCCAGCAGCTCGAGAGGTCAGACAGGGCCCTCGGCTAACTATGGCTACACCTTC.

This clone was counted a single time. The rearrangement joins TRBV6-5 to TRBJ1-6; 8 bases are shared with TRBD1. CDR3 length equals 15 residues. CDR1 MNHEY and CDR2 SVGAGI come from the germline V gene. Unmatched junction bases numbered 5, after V lost 5 bases and J lost 5 bases. For the CDR3, the DNA is TGTGCCAGCAGTAAGGACAGGGTTCATAATTCACCCCTCCACTTT. Protein sequence: CASSKDRVHNSPLHF.

The rearrangement links TRBV30 to TRBJ2-7, with TRBD2 matching 7 bases. After removal of 2 bases from V and 5 bases from J, the junction contained 3 bases not matched to a gene. Germline V gene data show CDR1 as GTSNPN and CDR2 as SVGIG (reference sequence). This CDR3 spans 12 amino acids. The CDR3 sequence: CAWSRGGDEQYF. In DNA, the CDR3 is TGTGCCTGGAGTAGGGGAGGGGACGAGCAGTACTTC.

The rearrangement uses TRBV19 and TRBJ2-7; 9 bases are a match to TRBD1. Germline V gene data show CDR1 as LNHDA and CDR2 as SQIVND (reference sequence). Losses at the gene ends were 7 bases for V and 3 bases for J; bases not matched to a gene: 4. The CDR3 is 13 amino acids. The CDR3 sequence: CASTGTGYYEQYF. CDR3 nucleotides: TGTGCCAGTACAGGGACAGGGTACTACGAGCAGTACTTC.

The V gene is TRBV7-2, the J gene TRBJ1-2; 7 nucleotides line up with TRBD1. This CDR3 spans 14 amino acids. With 4 bases clipped from V and 2 bases from J, the junction kept 4 bases outside the gene matches. Germline values: CDR1 SGHTA, CDR2 FQGNSA. CDR3 sequence: CASSYWDRNYGYTF. The CDR3 coding sequence is TGTGCCAGCAGCTATTGGGACAGAAACTATGGCTACACCTTC.

The chain recombines TRBV30 with TRBJ1-1, with D maybe TRBD1 (5 bases). Germline V gene sequence: CDR1 GTSNPN, CDR2 SVGIG (reference sequence). This CDR3 spans 13 amino acids. V dropped 4 bases and J dropped 4 bases, with 13 bases sitting between them. The CDR3 DNA reads TGTGCCTGGAACGGGGGAGTCGGCACTGAAGCTTTCTTT. It yields the protein CAWNGGVGTEAFF.

V usage is TRBV4-3 and J usage is TRBJ2-7, with D possibly being TRBD1 or TRBD2 (5 bases each). Germline assignment: CDR1 LGHNA and CDR2 YSLEER. V was trimmed by 4 bases and J by 3 bases, leaving 10 bases between them. The CDR3 runs 13 residues. DNA of the CDR3: TGCGCCAGCAGCCCGGGACCAAACTACGAGCAGTACTTC. Encoded protein: CASSPGPNYEQYF.

The J gene is TRBJ2-7, the V gene TRBV19; D tentatively reads TRBD1 or TRBD2 (5 bases each). The germline V gene has CDR1 LNHDA and CDR2 SQIVND (reference sequence). V was clipped by 9 bases and J by 2 bases, with 14 bases between them. The CDR3 consists of 13 residues. The CDR3 region is CASRGAFTYEQYF. Here the CDR3 DNA reads TGTGCCAGCAGAGGGGCTTTTACCTACGAGCAGTACTTC.

The sample holds one count of this clone. This chain joins TRBV7-8 and TRBJ2-2; a possible D gene is TRBD2 (5 bases). This CDR3 spans 16 amino acids. V was shortened by 4 bases and J by 4 bases, with 16 bases between the two germline ends. The germline V gene has CDR1 SGHVS and CDR2 FQNEAQ. CDR3 protein: CASSSRLSPGTGELFF. CDR3 DNA: TGTGCCAGCAGCTCCCGACTAAGCCCGGGCACCGGGGAGCTGTTTTTT. The entire variable domain, with the rest obtained from reference TRBV7-8 and TRBJ2-2, is as follows: GAGVSQSPRYKVAKRGQDVALRCDPISGHVSLFWYQQALGQGPEFLTYFQNEAQLDKSGLPSDRFFAERPEGSVSTLKIQRTQQEDSAVYLCASSSRLSPGTGELFFGEGSRLTVL.

CDR3 sequence: CASSRDRGLETQYF. CDR3 sequence (DNA): TGTGCCAGCAGCAGGGACAGGGGGCTGGAGACCCAGTACTTC. This rearrangement joins TRBV11-3 to TRBJ2-5; 12 bases are shared with TRBD1. Germline-derived CDR1 and CDR2 are SGHNT and YENEEA. The CDR3 has 14 residues. Unmatched junction bases numbered 3, after V lost 5 bases and J lost 5 bases.

CDR3 residues: CASRHLGQSDTQYF. CDR3 nucleotides: TGCGCCAGCAGGCATCTTGGACAGAGTGATACGCAGTATTTT. The J gene is TRBJ2-3, the V gene TRBV4-3, with a possible D match to TRBD1 (6 bases). CDR3 length: 14 residues. V dropped 6 bases and J dropped 6 bases, with 16 bases sitting between them. CDR1 and CDR2 (germline): LGHNA, YSLEER.

This sequence joins TRBV19 and TRBJ1-5; unclear D gene. Germline V lookup: CDR1 LNHDA, CDR2 SQIVND (reference sequence). There are 13 residues in the CDR3. Deletions cut 3 bases from V and 6 bases from J, with 9 bases between. CDR3 sequence reads: CASSIGLRQPQHF. As DNA, the CDR3 is TGTGCCAGTAGTATTGGGCTACGTCAGCCCCAGCATTTT. Looking up the rest from reference TRBV19 and TRBJ1-5 gives the full variable domain: DGGITQSPKYLFRKEGQNVTLSCEQNLNHDAMYWYRQDPGQGLRLIYYSQIVNDFQKGDIAEGYSVSREKKESFPLTVTSAQKNPTAFYLCASSIGLRQPQHFGDGTRLSIL.

This rearrangement joins TRBV6-1 to TRBJ2-3, with 7 bases matching TRBD1. The germline gives CDR1 MNHNS, CDR2 SASEGT. This CDR3 comprises 15 residues. V was pared by 5 bases and J by 5 bases, with 10 bases of the junction left unmatched. The CDR3 region is CASSQGKGGRDTQYF. Here the CDR3 DNA reads TGTGCCAGCAGTCAGGGGAAAGGGGGCCGAGATACGCAGTATTTT.

The chain has TRBV9 and TRBJ2-7; D ambiguous. The germline CDR1 and CDR2 sequences are SGDLS and YYNGEE. This CDR3 is 14 amino acids long. Between the trimmed V and J ends, which lost 4 bases and 0 bases, there was a span of 11 bases. CDR3 bases: TGTGCCAGCAGCAGCGTCCCGGACTCCTACGAGCAGTACTTC. This gives the protein CASSSVPDSYEQYF.

The genes are TRBV7-9 and TRBJ2-7; no clear D gene. The germline V gene encodes CDR1 SEHNR and CDR2 FQNEAQ (reference sequence). This CDR3 region has 15 residues. V lost 5 bases, J lost 4 bases, and 18 bases lay in between. CDR3 DNA: TGTGCCAGCAGCGTAGATGTCTCCAAGGCTTACGAGCAGTACTTC. Translated: CASSVDVSKAYEQYF.

This clone was counted a few times. The gene calls are TRBV25-1 and TRBJ1-1; D not certain. V lost 3 bases, J lost 0 bases, and 5 bases lay in between. The CDR3 runs 13 residues. Looked up from germline, CDR1 is MGHDK and CDR2 is SYGVNS. The CDR3 coding sequence is TGTGCCAGCAGTGACGTTATGAACACTGAAGCTTTCTTT. It yields the protein CASSDVMNTEAFF.